Listed below are T cell receptor beta chains from one sample, sequenced in a study of identical twins. TCRdb reprocessed the 5' RACE reads with MiXCR, giving one entry per CDR3 protein. The sample comprises around 1.7 million distinct CDR3 sequences, less than 35% of which are singletons, and over 0.25% rests with the top ten. The sample taken for sequencing was cord blood. These receptor sequences come from a newborn girl in good health. The CDR3 runs from the conserved cysteine through the conserved F or W. Each record gives: V gene, J gene, D gene, clone size, CDR3 protein. D genes are given only for firm matches. Expanded clones get a size class; other rows say once, few or many, or leave the size out.

v_gene: TRBV6-5; j_gene: TRBJ2-1; d_gene: TRBD1; abundance: .; CDR3aa: CASSPQGESSYNEQFF
v_gene: TRBV5-1; j_gene: TRBJ2-1; d_gene: TRBD2; abundance: many; CDR3aa: CASSLVASGRNEQFF
v_gene: TRBV7-2; j_gene: TRBJ2-1; d_gene: .; abundance: .; CDR3aa: CASSLWGLAQETQFF
v_gene: TRBV4-1; j_gene: TRBJ2-1; d_gene: .; abundance: few; CDR3aa: CASSPTILGNEQFF
v_gene: TRBV20-1; j_gene: TRBJ1-5; d_gene: .; abundance: once; CDR3aa: CSARDPRGLNQPQHF
v_gene: TRBV20-1; j_gene: TRBJ2-3; d_gene: .; abundance: .; CDR3aa: CSARQGHTQYF
v_gene: TRBV27; j_gene: TRBJ2-7; d_gene: TRBD2; abundance: .; CDR3aa: CASGDTSGYTYEQYF
v_gene: TRBV7-7; j_gene: TRBJ2-1; d_gene: TRBD2; abundance: .; CDR3aa: CASSPLAGGPSYNEQFF
v_gene: TRBV4-2; j_gene: TRBJ2-7; d_gene: TRBD2; abundance: many; CDR3aa: CASSQEGGLAVDEQYF
v_gene: TRBV27; j_gene: .; d_gene: TRBD2; abundance: .; CDR3aa: CASSTPGLLNEQYF
v_gene: TRBV28; j_gene: TRBJ2-5; d_gene: TRBD1; abundance: few; CDR3aa: CASKLGTAETQYF
v_gene: TRBV18; j_gene: TRBJ2-7; d_gene: TRBD2; abundance: few; CDR3aa: CASSPGGGSSYEQYF
v_gene: TRBV5-1; j_gene: TRBJ2-1; d_gene: TRBD1; abundance: few; CDR3aa: CASSDRAPNEQFF
v_gene: TRBV12-5; j_gene: TRBJ1-2; d_gene: .; abundance: .; CDR3aa: CASGFAANYGYTF
v_gene: TRBV4-2; j_gene: TRBJ1-6; d_gene: .; abundance: .; CDR3aa: CASSQDSPGDNSPLHF
v_gene: TRBV4-2; j_gene: TRBJ2-7; d_gene: .; abundance: .; CDR3aa: CASSPPTGLRTGSYEQYF
v_gene: TRBV28; j_gene: TRBJ2-1; d_gene: .; abundance: .; CDR3aa: CACSSSGEQFF
v_gene: TRBV6-5; j_gene: TRBJ2-1; d_gene: TRBD2; abundance: .; CDR3aa: CASSQILAGGYEQFF
v_gene: TRBV4-1; j_gene: TRBJ2-1; d_gene: .; abundance: .; CDR3aa: CASSHPSGSPFNEQFF
v_gene: TRBV13; j_gene: TRBJ2-5; d_gene: .; abundance: few; CDR3aa: CASSFTERETQYF
v_gene: TRBV4-2; j_gene: TRBJ2-7; d_gene: .; abundance: .; CDR3aa: CASSQFRQEGRSGEQYF
v_gene: TRBV24-1; j_gene: TRBJ2-1; d_gene: .; abundance: many; CDR3aa: CATQNAQYNEQFF
v_gene: TRBV28; j_gene: TRBJ2-5; d_gene: .; abundance: few; CDR3aa: CASSLSGCWETQYF
v_gene: TRBV9; j_gene: TRBJ2-7; d_gene: TRBD1; abundance: few; CDR3aa: CASSPFGTGGSYEQYF
v_gene: TRBV20-1; j_gene: TRBJ2-1; d_gene: TRBD2; abundance: few; CDR3aa: CSARDSGLANSYNEQFF
v_gene: TRBV6-1; j_gene: TRBJ2-3; d_gene: TRBD2; abundance: .; CDR3aa: CASSEAPAGGTQYF
v_gene: TRBV29-1; j_gene: TRBJ1-2; d_gene: TRBD1; abundance: many; CDR3aa: CSVEADRGGYTF
v_gene: TRBV5-1; j_gene: TRBJ2-7; d_gene: TRBD2; abundance: many; CDR3aa: CASSWGLAVYEQYF
v_gene: TRBV27; j_gene: TRBJ1-1; d_gene: .; abundance: .; CDR3aa: CASKPYTGNTEAFF
v_gene: TRBV2; j_gene: TRBJ2-1; d_gene: .; abundance: few; CDR3aa: CASNWNYNEQFF
v_gene: TRBV5-1; j_gene: .; d_gene: .; abundance: .; CDR3aa: CASSLVRLGVYEQYF
v_gene: TRBV7-9; j_gene: TRBJ1-2; d_gene: .; abundance: .; CDR3aa: CASSLMAGRNGYTF
v_gene: TRBV7-9; j_gene: .; d_gene: .; abundance: few; CDR3aa: CASSLARVPYEQYF
v_gene: TRBV29-1; j_gene: TRBJ2-2; d_gene: .; abundance: .; CDR3aa: CSVRRWNTGELFF
v_gene: TRBV5-1; j_gene: TRBJ1-2; d_gene: TRBD1; abundance: once; CDR3aa: CASSRRGQRDGYTF
v_gene: TRBV29-1; j_gene: TRBJ1-2; d_gene: .; abundance: few; CDR3aa: CSTRSGTTTDTQYFGPGPNYGYTF
v_gene: TRBV20-1; j_gene: TRBJ1-2; d_gene: .; abundance: .; CDR3aa: CSASQGFKYGYTF
v_gene: TRBV20-1; j_gene: TRBJ2-3; d_gene: TRBD2; abundance: .; CDR3aa: CSARTSGGPTGTQYF
v_gene: TRBV4-2; j_gene: TRBJ2-1; d_gene: .; abundance: many; CDR3aa: CASSQVPRGGRNEQFF
v_gene: TRBV15; j_gene: TRBJ1-2; d_gene: .; abundance: few; CDR3aa: CATSLGQANYGYTF
v_gene: TRBV12-3/TRBV12-4; j_gene: TRBJ2-3; d_gene: .; abundance: .; CDR3aa: CASSFFGGRGTDTQYF
v_gene: TRBV20-1; j_gene: TRBJ1-5; d_gene: .; abundance: .; CDR3aa: CSASAGEDQPQHF
v_gene: TRBV12-5; j_gene: TRBJ2-3; d_gene: .; abundance: .; CDR3aa: CANSRGSPTDTQYF
v_gene: TRBV12-3/TRBV12-4; j_gene: TRBJ1-2; d_gene: .; abundance: .; CDR3aa: CASSFGPGEGYTF
v_gene: TRBV29-1; j_gene: TRBJ2-7; d_gene: TRBD1; abundance: .; CDR3aa: CSVPGRTGDSYEQYF
v_gene: TRBV29-1; j_gene: TRBJ2-7; d_gene: .; abundance: few; CDR3aa: CSVGERRLYEQYF
v_gene: TRBV20-1; j_gene: TRBJ2-5; d_gene: .; abundance: few; CDR3aa: CSARKTETQYF
v_gene: TRBV20-1; j_gene: TRBJ2-1; d_gene: .; abundance: .; CDR3aa: CSAHSPINEQFF
v_gene: TRBV5-1; j_gene: TRBJ1-6; d_gene: .; abundance: .; CDR3aa: CASSPQEVGRSPLHF
v_gene: TRBV29-1; j_gene: TRBJ2-7; d_gene: .; abundance: .; CDR3aa: CSVSRQGKAYEQYF
v_gene: TRBV20-1; j_gene: TRBJ1-1; d_gene: TRBD1; abundance: .; CDR3aa: CSAREVTGVAKAFF
v_gene: TRBV24-1; j_gene: TRBJ2-4; d_gene: TRBD1; abundance: few; CDR3aa: CATSDGPRTGGNIQYF
v_gene: TRBV11-2; j_gene: TRBJ2-1; d_gene: .; abundance: .; CDR3aa: CASRSGGGARFF
v_gene: TRBV19; j_gene: TRBJ1-2; d_gene: .; abundance: .; CDR3aa: CASMRKNYGYTF
v_gene: TRBV20-1; j_gene: TRBJ1-2; d_gene: TRBD1; abundance: few; CDR3aa: CSARVGQDYGYTF
v_gene: TRBV20-1; j_gene: TRBJ2-3; d_gene: .; abundance: few; CDR3aa: CSARDRVGTSTDTQYF
v_gene: TRBV7-6; j_gene: TRBJ1-4; d_gene: .; abundance: .; CDR3aa: CASSEGTITHNENLFF
v_gene: TRBV20-1; j_gene: TRBJ1-2; d_gene: .; abundance: .; CDR3aa: CSARDRLRTANYGYTF